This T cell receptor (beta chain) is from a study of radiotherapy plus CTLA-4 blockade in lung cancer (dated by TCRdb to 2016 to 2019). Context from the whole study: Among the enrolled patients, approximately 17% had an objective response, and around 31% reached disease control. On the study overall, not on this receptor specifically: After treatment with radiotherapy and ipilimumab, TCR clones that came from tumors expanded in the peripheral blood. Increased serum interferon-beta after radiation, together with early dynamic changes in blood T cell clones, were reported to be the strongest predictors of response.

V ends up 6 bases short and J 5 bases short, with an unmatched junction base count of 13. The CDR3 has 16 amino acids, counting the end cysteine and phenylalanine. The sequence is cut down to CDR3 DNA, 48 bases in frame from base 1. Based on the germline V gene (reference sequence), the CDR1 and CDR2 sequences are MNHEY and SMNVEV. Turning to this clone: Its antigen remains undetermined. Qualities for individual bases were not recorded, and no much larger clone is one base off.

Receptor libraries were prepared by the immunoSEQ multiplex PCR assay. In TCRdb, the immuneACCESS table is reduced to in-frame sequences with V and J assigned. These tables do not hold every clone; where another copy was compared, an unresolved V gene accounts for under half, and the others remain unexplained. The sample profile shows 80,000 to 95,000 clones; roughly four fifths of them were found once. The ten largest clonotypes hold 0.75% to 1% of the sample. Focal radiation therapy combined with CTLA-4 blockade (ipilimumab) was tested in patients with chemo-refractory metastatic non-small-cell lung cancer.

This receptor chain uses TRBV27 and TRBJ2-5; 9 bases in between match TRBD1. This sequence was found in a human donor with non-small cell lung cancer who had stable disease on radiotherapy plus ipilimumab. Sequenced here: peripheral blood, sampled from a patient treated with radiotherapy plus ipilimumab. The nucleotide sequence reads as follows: TGTGCCAGCAGCCTAAGTTGGGACAGGGTGATGGAGACCCAGTACTTC. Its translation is CASSLSWDRVMETQYF.